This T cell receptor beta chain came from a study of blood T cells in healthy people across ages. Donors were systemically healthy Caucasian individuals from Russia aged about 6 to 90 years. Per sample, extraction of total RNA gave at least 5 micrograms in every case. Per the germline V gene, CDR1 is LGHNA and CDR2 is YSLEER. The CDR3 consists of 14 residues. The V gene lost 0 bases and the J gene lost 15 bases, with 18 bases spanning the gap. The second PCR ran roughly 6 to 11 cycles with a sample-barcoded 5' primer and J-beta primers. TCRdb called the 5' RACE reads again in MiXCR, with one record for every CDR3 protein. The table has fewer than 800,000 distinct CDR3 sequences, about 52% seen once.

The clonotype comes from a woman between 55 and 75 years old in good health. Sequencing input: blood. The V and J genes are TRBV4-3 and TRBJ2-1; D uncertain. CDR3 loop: CASSQEFGPRSRFF. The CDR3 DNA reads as TGCGCCAGCAGCCAAGAATTCGGCCCCCGGTCCCGGTTCTTC.